One and the same sample provided the 5 T cell receptor beta chains below, sequenced in a study of graft-versus-host responses after intestinal transplantation. These receptors have no known antigen. Repertoires were generated with immunoSEQ multiplex PCR, while TCRdb's copy carries only in-frame clones and drops some. Counted here are about 71,000 clones, roughly 87% occurring once; the ten biggest clones make up roughly 1.3%. The sample here was unstimulated CD8+ T cells sorted from spleen or lymph node cells, taken before intestinal transplant. The origin of the receptors is a human donor who received an intestinal transplant.

This rearrangement joins TRBV9 to TRBJ2-7, with 9 bases lining up with TRBD1. Germline trimming cut 5 bases from V and 0 bases from J; bases unmatched to any gene: 3. This CDR3 is built from 14 residues. From germline, CDR1 is SGDLS and CDR2 YYNGEE. The CDR3 coding sequence is TGTGCCAGCAGTTCGGGACAGGGCTCCTACGAGCAGTACTTC. Translating gives CASSSGQGSYEQYF.

The V gene is TRBV9, the J gene TRBJ2-2, with D possibly being TRBD2 (5 bases). CDR1 is SGDLS, CDR2 YYNGEE, per germline. Trimming cost V 6 bases and J 5 bases, with 11 bases left between them. The length of the CDR3 is 13 residues. CDR3 sequence: CASTAPGTGELFF. CDR3 bases: TGTGCCAGCACCGCCCCGGGGACCGGGGAGCTGTTTTTT.

This chain's CDR3 is CATRPSLNGYTF. The CDR3 nucleotides are TGTGCCACCCGCCCCTCCCTAAATGGCTACACCTTC. The chain recombines TRBV19 with TRBJ1-2, with D unresolved. Germline V gives CDR1 LNHDA, CDR2 SQIVND (reference sequence). CDR3 length equals 12 residues. Trimming left V 10 bases short and J 6 bases short, with 15 bases between.

The chain combines TRBV9 with TRBJ1-2; TRBD1 matches 9 bases. The germline V gene has CDR1 SGDLS and CDR2 YYNGEE. The length of the CDR3 is 17 residues. V shed 4 bases and J 3 bases; nucleotides not matched to a gene: 13. This chain's CDR3 is CASSPYLGQGRDYGYTF. The DNA for the CDR3 is TGTGCCAGCAGCCCCTACTTGGGACAGGGTAGGGACTATGGCTACACCTTC.

The genes are TRBV5-1 and TRBJ2-1; 7 nucleotides align to TRBD2. Germline loops: CDR1 SGHRS, CDR2 YFSETQ. The CDR3 consists of 15 residues. The trim removed 2 bases at V and 3 bases at J, leaving 5 bases unmatched. The CDR3 here is CASSLEAGIYNEQFF. For the CDR3, the DNA is TGCGCCAGCAGCTTAGAAGCGGGGATCTACAATGAGCAGTTCTTC.